The sequence of this T cell receptor (beta chain) was determined in a study of shared clonotypes between healthy human individuals. Assay: immunoSEQ multiplex PCR; the TCRdb copy retains only in-frame clones and omits some. The table has about half a million clones, 60% to 80% seen once. The CDR3 totals 21 residues. CDR1 LNHDA and CDR2 SQIVND come from the germline V gene (reference sequence). V gave up 3 bases and J gave up 2 bases; unmatched junction bases: 20. Donors included only healthy HIV-negative adults lacking recent acute infections or vaccinations. The origin of this receptor is a woman in her 40s in good health. Some clones in this sample may be carry-over from other donors' samples. V is TRBV19 and J is TRBJ1-5; 9 bases are a match to TRBD1. Specimen: PBMCs. The CDR3 loop is CASSMFGVSNLRDRGNQPQHF. CDR3 nucleotides: TGTGCCAGTAGTATGTTTGGCGTATCCAATCTACGGGACAGGGGCAATCAGCCCCAGCATTTT. The full variable domain, with the rest looked up from reference TRBV19 and TRBJ1-5, is DGGITQSPKYLFRKEGQNVTLSCEQNLNHDAMYWYRQDPGQGLRLIYYSQIVNDFQKGDIAEGYSVSREKKESFPLTVTSAQKNPTAFYLCASSMFGVSNLRDRGNQPQHFGDGTRLSIL.